These 22 T cell receptor beta chains were sequenced from one sample in a study of CD8+CD57+ T cells in acquired aplastic anemia (dated by TCRdb to the late 2010s). TCRdb lists the instrument as Illumina HiSeq 2000. TCR beta VDJ combination and CDR3 sequence profiling used genomic DNA as the template. TCRdb trimmed public reads at Q25 via fastp, called clones via MiXCR and kept in-frame beta chains. All rows with the same CDR3 protein become a single entry with the most common DNA and genes. The sample table contains 150,000 to 200,000 distinct CDR3 sequences; only one count was recorded for approximately 51% of them. The ten largest clones take up roughly 3.2% of the sample. Patients chosen for sequencing had shown expansion of CD8+CD57+ cells by flow cytometry. Sequencing used sorted CD4+, CD8+, or CD8+CD57+ T cells (not recorded which) from PBMCs. These receptor sequences come from a human donor with aplastic anemia.

This clonotype was detected ten times or more. The chain couples TRBV20-1 to TRBJ2-7, with D uncertain. This CDR3 has 16 amino acids. Trimming took off 1 base at V and 1 base at J, with 17 bases between the two ends. Germline CDR1 DFQATT, CDR2 SNEGSKA (reference sequence). The CDR3, as DNA: TGCAGTGCTAGAGGGGAAGCAGGTTTCCCTTCCTACGAGCAGTACGTC. Translation: CSARGEAGFPSYEQYV.

This chain joins TRBV7-3 and TRBJ2-3; D call uncertain. The CDR3 has 15 amino acids. The germline V gene encodes CDR1 SGHTA and CDR2 FQGTGA. Trimming took off 1 base at V and 0 bases at J, with 8 bases between the two ends. CDR3 bases: TGTGCCAGCAGCTTAAGGGTAACGAGCACAGATACGCAGTATTTT. Its translation: CASSLRVTSTDTQYF.

This clonotype has a count of ten or more. The genes are TRBV4-1 and TRBJ1-6, with D perhaps matching TRBD1 (5 bases). V was clipped by 1 base and J by 13 bases, with 17 bases between them. Germline loops: CDR1 MGHRA, CDR2 YSYEKL. The CDR3 runs 15 residues. The CDR3 loop reads CASSQAHRTDRPLHF. CDR3 bases: TGCGCCAGCAGCCAAGCTCACAGGACGGACCGTCCCCTCCACTTT.

This clonotype is judged medium-sized. V gene TRBV25-1 combines with J gene TRBJ2-1, with TRBD2 matching 9 bases. CDR1 is MGHDK, CDR2 SYGVNS, per germline. The CDR3 consists of 15 residues. V shed 3 bases, J shed 9 bases, and the junction held 9 bases outside the gene matches. The CDR3: CASSDWVAGVGEQFF. CDR3 nucleotides: TGTGCCAGCAGTGATTGGGTAGCGGGAGTCGGTGAGCAGTTCTTC.

This clonotype was picked up a small number of times. The chain is built from TRBV10-2 and TRBJ1-6; D gene uncertain. V was shortened by 6 bases and J by 6 bases, with 12 bases between the two germline ends. The CDR3 loop spans 14 amino acids. CDR1 and CDR2 from the germline V gene are WSHSY and SAAADI. For the CDR3, the DNA is TGCGCCAGCAGGGAGGCAGTAGGTAATTCACCCCTCCACTTT. Its protein product is CASREAVGNSPLHF.

The chain recombines TRBV7-9 with TRBJ1-4; no clear D. This CDR3 has 13 residues. Trimming removed 5 bases from V and 8 bases from J, with 12 bases in between. Germline assignment: CDR1 SEHNR and CDR2 FQNEAQ (reference sequence). Written as DNA, the CDR3 is TGTGCCAGCAGCCTAATTACCGGGGAAAAACTGTTTTTT. Translated, it gives CASSLITGEKLFF.

This clonotype has a count of ten or more. The chain uses TRBV6-2 or TRBV6-3 and TRBJ2-7; 9 bases agree with TRBD1. CDR3 length equals 17 residues. The germline V gene encodes CDR1 MNHEY and CDR2 SVGEGT. Trimming at V came to 5 bases and at J to 3 bases, leaving 14 bases not matched to a gene. CDR3 nucleotides: TGTGCCAGCAGTCCCGGGACAGGGAAGACTATCGGCTACGAGCAGTACTTC. It codes for CASSPGTGKTIGYEQYF.

This sequence joins TRBV19 and TRBJ2-7, with D perhaps TRBD1 (6 bases). CDR3 size: 14 residues. V was clipped by 9 bases and J by 2 bases, with 17 bases between them. CDR1 is LNHDA, CDR2 SQIVND, per germline (reference sequence). Written as DNA, the CDR3 is TGTGCCAGCAGCTTGGGGTCAGGGGCCTACGAGCAGTACTTC. Encoded protein: CASSLGSGAYEQYF. The full variable domain, its missing parts supplied by reference TRBV19 and TRBJ2-7, is DGGITQSPKYLFRKEGQNVTLSCEQNLNHDAMYWYRQDPGQGLRLIYYSQIVNDFQKGDIAEGYSVSREKKESFPLTVTSAQKNPTAFYLCASSLGSGAYEQYFGPGTRLTVT.

This clonotype was counted ten times or more. The chain links TRBV4-2 to TRBJ2-6; 10 bases fit TRBD2. Germline CDR1 and CDR2: LGHNA and YNFKEQ. J gave up 4 bases and V 5 bases, and 14 bases lay outside the gene matches. The CDR3 is made up of 19 amino acids. The CDR3 region has the DNA TGTGCCAGCAGCGGGTTTCGGAGAAGCGGGGGGGCAGGGGCCAACGTCCTGACTTTC. It codes for CASSGFRRSGGAGANVLTF.

The chain uses TRBV5-1 and TRBJ2-4, with TRBD2 identical over 10 bases. The length of the CDR3 is 17 residues. The ends lost 0 bases at V and 7 bases at J; junction bases unmatched: 10. CDR1 is SGHRS and CDR2 is YFSETQ in the germline V gene. CDR3 DNA: TGCGCCAGCAGCTTGGGGTTGCTAGCGGGGGACTTGAACATTCAGTACTTC. It is translated as CASSLGLLAGDLNIQYF.

The table lists this clonotype with many counts. J is TRBJ2-3 and V is TRBV4-3, with D possibly TRBD1 on 5 matching bases. CDR1 and CDR2 (germline): LGHNA, YSLEER. Trimming left V 0 bases short and J 3 bases short, with 13 bases between. There are 16 residues in the CDR3. The CDR3 loop reads CASSQDKARATDTQYF. The DNA of the CDR3 is TGCGCCAGCAGCCAAGATAAGGCCAGGGCAACAGATACGCAGTATTTT.

This clonotype was counted a few times. J is TRBJ1-5 and V is TRBV19; D unresolved. This CDR3 is 12 amino acids long. Trimming left V 6 bases short and J 9 bases short, with 12 bases between. Germline loops: CDR1 LNHDA, CDR2 SQIVND (reference sequence). The CDR3 sequence: CASRGILAPQHF. CDR3 sequence (DNA): TGTGCCAGTAGAGGGATCTTGGCGCCCCAGCATTTT. Full variable domain (rest looked up from reference TRBV19 and TRBJ1-5): DGGITQSPKYLFRKEGQNVTLSCEQNLNHDAMYWYRQDPGQGLRLIYYSQIVNDFQKGDIAEGYSVSREKKESFPLTVTSAQKNPTAFYLCASRGILAPQHFGDGTRLSIL.

The chain combines TRBV7-2 with TRBJ1-1, with 7 bases lining up with TRBD1. Trimming removed 3 bases from V and 5 bases from J; junction bases left unmatched: 3. Per the germline V gene, CDR1 is SGHTA and CDR2 is FQGNSA. CDR3 size: 13 residues. DNA for the CDR3: TGTGCCAGCAGCTTTTACAGGGGTACTGAAGCTTTCTTT. Encoded protein: CASSFYRGTEAFF.

Many counts were recorded for this clonotype. A single base separates this from a much larger clone, so it may be a read error. V is TRBV24-1 and J is TRBJ2-7, with D uncertain. Trimming took 9 bases from V and 3 from J, leaving 8 bases between them. CDR3 length equals 11 residues. Germline CDR1 reads KGHDR; CDR2 reads SFDVKD. The chain's CDR3 is CATLPLYEQYF. The CDR3 bases are TGTGCCACCTTGCCCCTCTACGAGCAGTACTTC.

This clonotype appeared a single time. A much more abundant neighbour one base away suggests this may be a read error. The gene calls are TRBV6-1 and TRBJ1-5; D is uncertain. This CDR3 region has 15 residues. Germline values: CDR1 MNHNS, CDR2 SASEGT. The CDR3 spells CASRSQIYSDQPQHF. Written as DNA, the CDR3 is TGTGCCAGCCGGTCACAGATCTATAGCGATCAGCCCCAGCATTTT.

The V and J genes are TRBV25-1 and TRBJ2-7, with 8 bases that match TRBD2. V dropped 3 bases and J dropped 2; count of bases not matched to a gene: 3. Germline-derived CDR1 and CDR2 are MGHDK and SYGVNS. The CDR3 is 14 residues long. The CDR3 spells CASSEAGGAYEQYF. CDR3 bases: TGTGCCAGCAGTGAGGCGGGGGGAGCCTACGAGCAGTACTTC.

This clonotype was found many times. The gene calls are TRBV7-2 and TRBJ2-5; D is perhaps TRBD1 (5 bases). Trimming shortened V by 0 bases and J by 5 bases, and 7 bases separated the two germline ends. This CDR3 spans 13 amino acids. Per germline, CDR1 SGHTA and CDR2 FQGNSA. For the CDR3, the DNA is TGTGCCAGCAGCTTAGCGGGGCTGGAGACCCAGTACTTC. The encoded protein is CASSLAGLETQYF. Full variable domain (rest looked up from reference TRBV7-2 and TRBJ2-5): GAGVSQSPSNKVTEKGKDVELRCDPISGHTALYWYRQSLGQGLEFLIYFQGNSAPDKSGLPSDRFSAERTGGSVSTLTIQRTQQEDSAVYLCASSLAGLETQYFGPGTRLLVL.

This clonotype was found many times. The chain joins TRBV7-7 to TRBJ2-2; D might be TRBD1 (6 bases). Germline CDR1 SSHAT, CDR2 FNYEAQ (reference sequence). The CDR3 has 14 residues. V lost 5 bases, J lost 5 bases, and 12 bases lay in between. DNA of the CDR3: TGTGCCAGCAGCCAGGACAGTGGGACCGGGGAGCTGTTTTTT. It encodes CASSQDSGTGELFF.

The rearrangement links TRBV10-3 to TRBJ1-3; no definite D call. V was cut by 3 bases and J by 0 bases, with 6 bases left in between. This CDR3 has 14 amino acids. Germline CDR1 is ENHRY and CDR2 is SYGVKD. The CDR3 is CAISDRSSGNTIYF. The CDR3 DNA follows: TGTGCCATCAGTGATAGGAGCTCTGGAAACACCATATATTTT.

This clonotype showed up just once. The V and J genes are TRBV19 and TRBJ1-5, with TRBD1 matching 8 bases. CDR1 and CDR2 (germline): LNHDA, SQIVND (reference sequence). The J segment lost 6 bases and the V segment lost 3 bases, leaving 7 bases of the junction unmatched. The CDR3 loop spans 15 amino acids. The CDR3: CASSIAQGARQPQHF. The CDR3 region has the DNA TGTGCCAGTAGTATCGCTCAGGGGGCGCGTCAGCCCCAGCATTTT.

Many counts were recorded for this clonotype. The rearrangement joins TRBV5-4 to TRBJ1-2; a weak D match, TRBD1 (5 bases). The CDR3 has 12 amino acids. Germline V CDR1 and CDR2: SGHNT, YYREEE (reference sequence). Trimming cost V 3 bases and J 13 bases, with 16 bases left between them. The CDR3, as DNA: TGTGCCAGCAGCTCCAGGACATCTAAGGTCACCTTC. Residues: CASSSRTSKVTF.

V and J are TRBV5-1 and TRBJ1-2; 8 bases are a match to TRBD1. Looked up from germline, CDR1 is SGHRS and CDR2 is YFSETQ. V lost 4 bases and J lost 11; bases outside the gene matches: 4. The CDR3 has 11 residues. The CDR3 here is CASSMDRVYTF. CDR3 DNA: TGCGCCAGCAGCATGGACAGGGTTTACACCTTC.